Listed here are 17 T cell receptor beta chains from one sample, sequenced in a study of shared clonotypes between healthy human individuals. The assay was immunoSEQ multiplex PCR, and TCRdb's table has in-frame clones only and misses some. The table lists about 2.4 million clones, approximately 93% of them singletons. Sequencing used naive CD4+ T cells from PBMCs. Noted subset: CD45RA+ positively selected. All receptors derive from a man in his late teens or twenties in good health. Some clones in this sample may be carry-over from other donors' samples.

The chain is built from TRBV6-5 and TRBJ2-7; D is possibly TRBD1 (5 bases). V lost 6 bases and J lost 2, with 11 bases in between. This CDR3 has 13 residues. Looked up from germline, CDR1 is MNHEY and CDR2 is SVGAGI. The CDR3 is CASRDTNTYEQYF. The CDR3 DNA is TGTGCCAGCAGGGACACTAACACCTACGAGCAGTACTTC.

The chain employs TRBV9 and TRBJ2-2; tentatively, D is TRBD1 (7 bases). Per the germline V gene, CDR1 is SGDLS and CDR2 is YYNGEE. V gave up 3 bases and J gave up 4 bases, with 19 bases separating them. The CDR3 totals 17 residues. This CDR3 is CASSDTKQGRSTGELFF. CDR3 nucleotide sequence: TGTGCCAGCAGCGACACTAAACAGGGGAGGAGCACCGGGGAGCTGTTTTTT.

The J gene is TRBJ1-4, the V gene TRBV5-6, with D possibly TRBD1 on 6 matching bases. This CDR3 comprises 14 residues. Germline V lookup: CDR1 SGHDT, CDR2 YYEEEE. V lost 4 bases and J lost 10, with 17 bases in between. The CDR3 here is CASSRAAGVGKLFF. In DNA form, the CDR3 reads TGTGCCAGCAGCCGGGCCGCAGGGGTTGGAAAACTGTTTTTT.

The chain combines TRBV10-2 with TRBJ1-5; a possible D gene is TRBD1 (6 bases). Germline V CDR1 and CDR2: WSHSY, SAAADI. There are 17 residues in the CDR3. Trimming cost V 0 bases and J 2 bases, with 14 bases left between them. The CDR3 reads CASSESIGGYGNQPQHF. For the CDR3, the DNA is TGCGCCAGCAGTGAGTCGATAGGGGGGTACGGCAATCAGCCCCAGCATTTT.

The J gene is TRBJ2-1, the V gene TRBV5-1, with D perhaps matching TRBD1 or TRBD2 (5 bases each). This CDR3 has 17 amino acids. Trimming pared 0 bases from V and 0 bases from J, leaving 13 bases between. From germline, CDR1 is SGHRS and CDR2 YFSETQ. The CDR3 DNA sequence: TGCGCCAGCAGCTTGGGTCCGGGGCTGAGCTCCTACAATGAGCAGTTCTTC. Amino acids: CASSLGPGLSSYNEQFF. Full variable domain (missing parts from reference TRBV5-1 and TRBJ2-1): KAGVTQTPRYLIKTRGQQVTLSCSPISGHRSVSWYQQTPGQGLQFLFEYFSETQRNKGNFPGRFSGRQFSNSRSEMNVSTLELGDSALYLCASSLGPGLSSYNEQFFGPGTRLTVL.

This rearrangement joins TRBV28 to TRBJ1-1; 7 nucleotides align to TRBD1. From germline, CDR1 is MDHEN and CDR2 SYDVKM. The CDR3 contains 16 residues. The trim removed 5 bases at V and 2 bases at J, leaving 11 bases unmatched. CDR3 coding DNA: TGTGCCAGCAGTACAATCTTCGGGACAGCAAACACTGAAGCTTTCTTT. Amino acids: CASSTIFGTANTEAFF.

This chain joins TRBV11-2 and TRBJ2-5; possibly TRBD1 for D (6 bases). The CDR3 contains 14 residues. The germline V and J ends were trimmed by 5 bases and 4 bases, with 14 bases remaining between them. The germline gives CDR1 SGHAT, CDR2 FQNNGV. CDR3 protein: CASSRRWGRETQYF. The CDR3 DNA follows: TGTGCCAGCAGCCGCCGTTGGGGGCGAGAGACCCAGTACTTC.

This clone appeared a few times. The CDR3: CASSPTEFYGYTF. CDR3 sequence (DNA): TGCGCCAGCAGCCCAACAGAATTCTATGGCTACACCTTC. The V gene is TRBV10-1, the J gene TRBJ1-2; D is ambiguous. Germline CDR1 is WNHNN and CDR2 is SYGVQD (reference sequence). The CDR3 runs to 13 residues. V shed 6 bases and J shed 4 bases, with 12 bases lying between them.

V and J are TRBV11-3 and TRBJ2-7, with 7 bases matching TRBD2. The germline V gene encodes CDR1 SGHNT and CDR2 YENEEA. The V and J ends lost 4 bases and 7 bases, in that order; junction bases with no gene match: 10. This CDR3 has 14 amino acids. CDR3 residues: CASSSGGGVGEQYF. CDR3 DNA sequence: TGTGCCAGCAGCTCGGGAGGAGGGGTGGGTGAGCAGTACTTC.

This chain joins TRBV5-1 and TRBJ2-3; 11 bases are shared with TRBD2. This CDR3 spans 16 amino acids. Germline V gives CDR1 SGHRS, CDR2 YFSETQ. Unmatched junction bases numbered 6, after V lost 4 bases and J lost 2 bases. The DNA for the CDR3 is TGCGCCAGCAGCCCGGGACTAGCGGCCCACACAGATACGCAGTATTTT. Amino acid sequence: CASSPGLAAHTDTQYF.

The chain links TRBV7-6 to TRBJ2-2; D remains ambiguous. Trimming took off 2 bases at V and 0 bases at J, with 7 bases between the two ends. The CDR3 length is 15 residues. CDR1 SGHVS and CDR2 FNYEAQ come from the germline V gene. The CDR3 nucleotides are TGTGCCAGCAGCTTATCAGTCTCGAACACCGGGGAGCTGTTTTTT. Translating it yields CASSLSVSNTGELFF.

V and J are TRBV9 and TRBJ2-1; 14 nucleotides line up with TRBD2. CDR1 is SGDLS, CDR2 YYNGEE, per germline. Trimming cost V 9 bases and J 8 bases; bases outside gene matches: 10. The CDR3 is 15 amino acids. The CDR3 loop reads CATGLAGGPNDEQFF. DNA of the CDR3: TGTGCCACCGGACTAGCGGGAGGTCCAAACGATGAGCAGTTCTTC. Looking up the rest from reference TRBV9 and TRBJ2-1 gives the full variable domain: DSGVTQTPKHLITATGQRVTLRCSPRSGDLSVYWYQQSLDQGLQFLIQYYNGEERAKGNILERFSAQQFPDLHSELNLSSLELGDSALYFCATGLAGGPNDEQFFGPGTRLTVL.

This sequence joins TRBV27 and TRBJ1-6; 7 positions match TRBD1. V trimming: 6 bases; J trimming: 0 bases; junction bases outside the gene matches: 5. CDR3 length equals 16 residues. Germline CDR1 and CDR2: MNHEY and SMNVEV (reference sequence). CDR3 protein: CASSRDSRSYNSPLHF. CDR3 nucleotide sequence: TGTGCCAGCAGCCGGGACAGCCGCTCCTATAATTCACCCCTCCACTTT.

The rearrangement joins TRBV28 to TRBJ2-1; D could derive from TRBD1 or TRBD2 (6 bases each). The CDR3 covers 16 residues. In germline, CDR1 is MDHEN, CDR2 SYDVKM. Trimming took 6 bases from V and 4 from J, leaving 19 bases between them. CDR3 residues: CASSRGGTLQYNEQFF. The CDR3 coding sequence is TGTGCCAGCAGCAGAGGGGGGACACTGCAATACAATGAGCAGTTCTTC.

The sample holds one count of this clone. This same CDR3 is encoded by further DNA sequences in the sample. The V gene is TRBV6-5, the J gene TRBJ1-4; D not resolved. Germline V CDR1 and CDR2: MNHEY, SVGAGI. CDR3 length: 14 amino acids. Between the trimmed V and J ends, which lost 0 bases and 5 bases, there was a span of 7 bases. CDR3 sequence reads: CASSYSGPNEKLFF. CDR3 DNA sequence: TGTGCCAGCAGTTACTCTGGCCCAAATGAAAAACTGTTTTTT.

CDR3 amino acids: CASRDANGELFF. The CDR3 bases are TGTGCCAGCAGGGACGCAAACGGGGAGCTGTTTTTT. The chain employs TRBV6-1 and TRBJ2-2; D unclear. The CDR3 is made up of 12 amino acids. Deletions cut 6 bases from V and 7 bases from J, with 9 bases between. CDR1 and CDR2 (germline): MNHNS, SASEGT.

CDR3 nucleotides: TGCAGTTTTGGCGGGACTGAAGCTTTCTTT. It is translated as CSFGGTEAFF. The gene calls are TRBV20-1 and TRBJ1-1; D remains ambiguous. The germline V gene has CDR1 DFQATT and CDR2 SNEGSKA (reference sequence). The CDR3 contains 10 residues. V lost 8 bases and J 5 bases, leaving 9 bases between the germline ends.